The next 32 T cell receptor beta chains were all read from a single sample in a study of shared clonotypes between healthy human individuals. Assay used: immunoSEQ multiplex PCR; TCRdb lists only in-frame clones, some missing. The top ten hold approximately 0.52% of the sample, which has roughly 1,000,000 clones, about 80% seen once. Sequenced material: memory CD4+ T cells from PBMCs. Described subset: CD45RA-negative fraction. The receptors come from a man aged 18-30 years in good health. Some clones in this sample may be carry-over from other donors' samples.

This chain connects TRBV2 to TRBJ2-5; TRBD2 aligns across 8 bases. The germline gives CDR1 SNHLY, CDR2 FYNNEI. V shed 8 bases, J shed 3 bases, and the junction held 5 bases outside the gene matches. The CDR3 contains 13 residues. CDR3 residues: CASSGREEETQYF. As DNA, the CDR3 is TGTGCCAGCTCTGGGCGGGAGGAAGAGACCCAGTACTTC.

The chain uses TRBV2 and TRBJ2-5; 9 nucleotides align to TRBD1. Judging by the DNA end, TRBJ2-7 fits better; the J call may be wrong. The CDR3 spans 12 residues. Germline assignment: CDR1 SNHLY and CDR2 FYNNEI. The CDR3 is CATGTGTHEQYF. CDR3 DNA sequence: TGTGCCACCGGGACAGGGACCCACGAGCAGTACTTC.

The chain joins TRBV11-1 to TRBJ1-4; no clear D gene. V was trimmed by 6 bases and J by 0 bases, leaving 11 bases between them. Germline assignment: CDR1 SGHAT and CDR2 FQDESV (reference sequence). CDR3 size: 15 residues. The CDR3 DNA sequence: TGTGCCAGCAGGCCGGGAGCCCCAACTAATGAAAAACTGTTTTTT. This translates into CASRPGAPTNEKLFF.

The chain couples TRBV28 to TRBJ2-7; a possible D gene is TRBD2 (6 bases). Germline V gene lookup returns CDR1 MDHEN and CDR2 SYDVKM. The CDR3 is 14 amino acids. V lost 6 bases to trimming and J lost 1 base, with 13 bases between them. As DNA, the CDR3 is TGTGCCAGCAGCCGCTTGGGGGGATCCTACGAGCAGTACTTC. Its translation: CASSRLGGSYEQYF.

The CDR3 here is CASSLLNLRNFNEQFF. DNA for the CDR3: TGTGCCAGCAGCTTACTGAACTTGCGGAACTTTAATGAGCAGTTCTTC. The chain employs TRBV7-9 and TRBJ2-1; D is unclear. Germline V lookup: CDR1 SEHNR, CDR2 FQNEAQ (reference sequence). The CDR3 consists of 16 residues. The V end lost 2 bases, the J end lost 7 bases, and 18 bases lay between the germline ends. Filled out from reference TRBV7-9 and TRBJ2-1, the complete variable domain reads DTGVSQNPRHKITKRGQNVTFRCDPISEHNRLYWYRQTLGQGPEFLTYFQNEAQLEKSRLLSDRFSAERPKGSFSTLEIQRTEQGDSAMYLCASSLLNLRNFNEQFFGPGTRLTVL.

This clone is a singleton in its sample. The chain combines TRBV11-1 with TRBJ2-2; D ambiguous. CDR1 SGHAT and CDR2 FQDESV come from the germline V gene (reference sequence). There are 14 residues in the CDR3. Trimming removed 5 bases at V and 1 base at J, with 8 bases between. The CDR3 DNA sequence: TGTGCCAGCAGCCCAGGAGAGAACACCGGGGAGCTGTTTTTT. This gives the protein CASSPGENTGELFF.

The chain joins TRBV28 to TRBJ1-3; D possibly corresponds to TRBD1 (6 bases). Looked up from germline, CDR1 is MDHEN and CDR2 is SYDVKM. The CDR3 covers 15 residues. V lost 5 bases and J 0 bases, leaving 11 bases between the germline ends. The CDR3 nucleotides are TGTGCCAGCAGTCCAGGGGACACCTCTGGAAACACCATATATTTT. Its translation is CASSPGDTSGNTIYF.

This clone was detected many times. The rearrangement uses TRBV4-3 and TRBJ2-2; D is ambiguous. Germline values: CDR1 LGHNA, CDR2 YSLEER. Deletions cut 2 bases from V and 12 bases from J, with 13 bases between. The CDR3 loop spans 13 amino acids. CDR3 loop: CASSQRLVGKLFF. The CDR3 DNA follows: TGCGCCAGCAGCCAACGACTGGTGGGGAAGCTGTTTTTT.

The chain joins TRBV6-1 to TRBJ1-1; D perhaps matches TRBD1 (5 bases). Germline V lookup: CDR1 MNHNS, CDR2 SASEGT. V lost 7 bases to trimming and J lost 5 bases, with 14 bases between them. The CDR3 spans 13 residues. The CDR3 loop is CASIRATGTEAFF. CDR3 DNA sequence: TGTGCCAGCATCAGGGCGACGGGGACTGAAGCTTTCTTT.

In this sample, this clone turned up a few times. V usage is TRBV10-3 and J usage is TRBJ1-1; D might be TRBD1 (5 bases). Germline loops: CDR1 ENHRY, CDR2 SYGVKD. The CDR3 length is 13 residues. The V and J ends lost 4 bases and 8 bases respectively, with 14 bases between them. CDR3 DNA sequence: TGTGCCATCAGTGGTAGGGACGTGACGGAAGCTTTCTTT. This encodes CAISGRDVTEAFF.

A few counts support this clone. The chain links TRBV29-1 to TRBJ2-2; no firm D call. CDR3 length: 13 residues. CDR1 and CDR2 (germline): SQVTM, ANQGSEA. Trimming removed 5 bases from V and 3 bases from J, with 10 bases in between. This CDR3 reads CSVYGPDTGELFF. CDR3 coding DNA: TGCAGCGTTTACGGACCCGACACCGGGGAGCTGTTTTTT.

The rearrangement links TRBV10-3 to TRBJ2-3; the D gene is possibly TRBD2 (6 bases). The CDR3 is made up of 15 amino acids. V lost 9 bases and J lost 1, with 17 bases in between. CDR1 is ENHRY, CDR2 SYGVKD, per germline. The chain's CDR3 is CAIRDLESGTDTQYF. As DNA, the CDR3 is TGTGCCATAAGGGACTTAGAGAGTGGCACAGATACGCAGTATTTT.

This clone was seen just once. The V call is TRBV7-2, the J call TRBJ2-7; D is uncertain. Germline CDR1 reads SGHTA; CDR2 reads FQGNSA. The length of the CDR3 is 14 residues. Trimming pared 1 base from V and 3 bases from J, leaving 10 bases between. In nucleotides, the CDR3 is TGTGCCAGCAGCTTAGAGCACTCCGACTACGAGCAGTACTTC. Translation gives CASSLEHSDYEQYF. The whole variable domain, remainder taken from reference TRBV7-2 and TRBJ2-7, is GAGVSQSPSNKVTEKGKDVELRCDPISGHTALYWYRQSLGQGLEFLIYFQGNSAPDKSGLPSDRFSAERTGGSVSTLTIQRTQQEDSAVYLCASSLEHSDYEQYFGPGTRLTVT.

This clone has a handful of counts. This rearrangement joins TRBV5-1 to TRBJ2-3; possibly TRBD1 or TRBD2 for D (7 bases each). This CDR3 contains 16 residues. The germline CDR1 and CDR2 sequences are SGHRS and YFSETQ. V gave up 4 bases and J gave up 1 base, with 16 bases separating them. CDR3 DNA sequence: TGCGCCAGCAGCACAGGGGCGGGAGTCGGCACAGATACGCAGTATTTT. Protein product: CASSTGAGVGTDTQYF.

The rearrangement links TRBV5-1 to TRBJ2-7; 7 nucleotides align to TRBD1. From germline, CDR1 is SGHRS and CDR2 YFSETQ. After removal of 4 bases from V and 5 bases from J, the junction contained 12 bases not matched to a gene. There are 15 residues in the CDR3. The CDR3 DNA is TGCGCCAGCAGCACCCGGACAGGTTTGGGGAACGAGCAGTACTTC. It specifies CASSTRTGLGNEQYF.

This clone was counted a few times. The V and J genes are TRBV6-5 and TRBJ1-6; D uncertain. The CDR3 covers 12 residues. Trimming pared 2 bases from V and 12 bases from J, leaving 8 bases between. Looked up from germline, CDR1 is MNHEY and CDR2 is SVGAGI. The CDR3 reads CASSYGVGPLHF. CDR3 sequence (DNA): TGTGCCAGCAGTTACGGAGTCGGACCCCTCCACTTT.

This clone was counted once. The CDR3 nucleotides are TGCAGCGCCAAAGGGGAGTCCCCCTACGAGCAGTACTTC. It specifies CSAKGESPYEQYF. This chain joins TRBV29-1 and TRBJ2-7; D is perhaps TRBD1 or TRBD2 (5 bases each). V shed 7 bases and J shed 2 bases, with 15 bases lying between them. Germline V gene sequence: CDR1 SQVTM, CDR2 ANQGSEA. This CDR3 contains 13 residues.

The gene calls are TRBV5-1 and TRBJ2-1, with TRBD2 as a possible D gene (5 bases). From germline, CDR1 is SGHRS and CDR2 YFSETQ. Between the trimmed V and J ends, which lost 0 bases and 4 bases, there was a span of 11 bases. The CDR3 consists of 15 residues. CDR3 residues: CASSLASSPYNEQFF. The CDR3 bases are TGCGCCAGCAGCTTGGCTAGCAGCCCTTACAATGAGCAGTTCTTC.

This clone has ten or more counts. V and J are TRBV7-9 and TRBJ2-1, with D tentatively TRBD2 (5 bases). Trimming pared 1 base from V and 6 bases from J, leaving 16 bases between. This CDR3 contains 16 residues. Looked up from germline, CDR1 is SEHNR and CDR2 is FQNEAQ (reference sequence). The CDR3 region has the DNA TGTGCCAGCAGCTTAGGGGGATCGAGGGCACTCAATGAGCAGTTCTTC. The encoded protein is CASSLGGSRALNEQFF.

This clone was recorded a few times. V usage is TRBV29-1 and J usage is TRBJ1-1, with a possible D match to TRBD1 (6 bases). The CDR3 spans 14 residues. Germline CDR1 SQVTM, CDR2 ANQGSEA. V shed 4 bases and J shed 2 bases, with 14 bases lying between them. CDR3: CSVGSRGGNTEAFF. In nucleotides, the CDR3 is TGCAGCGTTGGGTCAAGGGGGGGAAACACTGAAGCTTTCTTT.

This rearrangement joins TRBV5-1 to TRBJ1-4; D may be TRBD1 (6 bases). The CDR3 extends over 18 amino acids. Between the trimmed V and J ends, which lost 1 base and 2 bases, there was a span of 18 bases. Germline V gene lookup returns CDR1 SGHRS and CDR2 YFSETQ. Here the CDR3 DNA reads TGCGCCAGCAGCTTGCTTTCGGCTACCCAGGGGACTAATGAAAAACTGTTTTTT. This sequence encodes CASSLLSATQGTNEKLFF.

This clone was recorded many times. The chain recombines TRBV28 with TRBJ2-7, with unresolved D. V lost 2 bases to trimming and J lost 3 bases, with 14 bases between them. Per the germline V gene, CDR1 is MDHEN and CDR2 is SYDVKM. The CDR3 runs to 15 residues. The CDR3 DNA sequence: TGTGCCAGCAGTTTAAGTCCGGGCCAGCTCTACGAGCAGTACTTC. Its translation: CASSLSPGQLYEQYF. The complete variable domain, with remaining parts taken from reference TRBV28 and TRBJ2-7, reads DVKVTQSSRYLVKRTGEKVFLECVQDMDHENMFWYRQDPGLGLRLIYFSYDVKMKEKGDIPEGYSVSREKKERFSLILESASTNQTSMYLCASSLSPGQLYEQYFGPGTRLTVT.

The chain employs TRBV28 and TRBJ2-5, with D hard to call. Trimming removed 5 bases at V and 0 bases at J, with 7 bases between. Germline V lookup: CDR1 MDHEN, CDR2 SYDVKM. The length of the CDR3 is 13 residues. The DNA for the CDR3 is TGTGCCAGCAGTCGGACCTACCAAGAGACCCAGTACTTC. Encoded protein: CASSRTYQETQYF. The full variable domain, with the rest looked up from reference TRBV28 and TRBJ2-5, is DVKVTQSSRYLVKRTGEKVFLECVQDMDHENMFWYRQDPGLGLRLIYFSYDVKMKEKGDIPEGYSVSREKKERFSLILESASTNQTSMYLCASSRTYQETQYFGPGTRLLVL.

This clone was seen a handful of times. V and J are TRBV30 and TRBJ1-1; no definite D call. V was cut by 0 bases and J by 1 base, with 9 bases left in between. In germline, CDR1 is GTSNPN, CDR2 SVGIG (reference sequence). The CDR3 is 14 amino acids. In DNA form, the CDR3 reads TGTGCCTGGAGTGTAACCCTCTCGAACACTGAAGCTTTCTTT. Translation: CAWSVTLSNTEAFF.

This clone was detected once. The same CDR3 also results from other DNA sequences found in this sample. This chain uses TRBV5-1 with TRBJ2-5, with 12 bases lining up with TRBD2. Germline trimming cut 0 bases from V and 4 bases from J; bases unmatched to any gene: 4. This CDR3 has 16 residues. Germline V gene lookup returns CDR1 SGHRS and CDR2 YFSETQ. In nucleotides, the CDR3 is TGCGCCAGCAGCTTGGGGGGACTAGCGGGCGGAGAGACCCAGTACTTC. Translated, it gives CASSLGGLAGGETQYF. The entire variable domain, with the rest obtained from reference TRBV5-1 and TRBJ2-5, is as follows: KAGVTQTPRYLIKTRGQQVTLSCSPISGHRSVSWYQQTPGQGLQFLFEYFSETQRNKGNFPGRFSGRQFSNSRSEMNVSTLELGDSALYLCASSLGGLAGGETQYFGPGTRLLVL.

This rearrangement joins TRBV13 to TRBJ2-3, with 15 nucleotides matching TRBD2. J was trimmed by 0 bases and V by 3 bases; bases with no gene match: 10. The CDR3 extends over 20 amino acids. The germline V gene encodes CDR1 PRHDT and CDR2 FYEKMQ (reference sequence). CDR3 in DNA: TGTGCCAGCAGCTTTCGCTTTCCGGGACTAGCGGGAGGCAGCACAGATACGCAGTATTTT. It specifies CASSFRFPGLAGGSTDTQYF.

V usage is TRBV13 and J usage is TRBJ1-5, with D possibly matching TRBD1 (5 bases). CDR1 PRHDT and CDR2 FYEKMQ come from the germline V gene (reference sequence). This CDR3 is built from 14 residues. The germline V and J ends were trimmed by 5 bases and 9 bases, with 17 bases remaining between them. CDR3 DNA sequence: TGTGCCAGCAGCCAAGGGTCCAGGGAGGTGCCCCAGCATTTT. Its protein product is CASSQGSREVPQHF.

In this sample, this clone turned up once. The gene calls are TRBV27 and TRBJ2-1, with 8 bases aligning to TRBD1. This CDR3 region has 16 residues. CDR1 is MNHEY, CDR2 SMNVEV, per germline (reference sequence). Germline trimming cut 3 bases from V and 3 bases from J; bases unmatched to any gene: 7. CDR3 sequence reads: CASSLAPGTGYNEQFF. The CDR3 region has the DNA TGTGCCAGCAGTTTGGCTCCCGGGACAGGCTACAATGAGCAGTTCTTC.

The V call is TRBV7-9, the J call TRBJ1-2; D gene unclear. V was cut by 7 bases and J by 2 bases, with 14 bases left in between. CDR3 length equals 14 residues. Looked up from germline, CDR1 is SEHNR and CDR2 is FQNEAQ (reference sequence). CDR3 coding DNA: TGTGCCAGCATCGACGGAGGGAGCAACTATGGCTACACCTTC. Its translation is CASIDGGSNYGYTF.

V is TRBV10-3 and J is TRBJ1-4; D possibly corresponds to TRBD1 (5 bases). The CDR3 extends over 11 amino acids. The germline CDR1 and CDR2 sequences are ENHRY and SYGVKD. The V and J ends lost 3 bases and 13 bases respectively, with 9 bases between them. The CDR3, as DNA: TGTGCCATCAGTGATGGGGGTGCACTGTTTTTT. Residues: CAISDGGALFF.

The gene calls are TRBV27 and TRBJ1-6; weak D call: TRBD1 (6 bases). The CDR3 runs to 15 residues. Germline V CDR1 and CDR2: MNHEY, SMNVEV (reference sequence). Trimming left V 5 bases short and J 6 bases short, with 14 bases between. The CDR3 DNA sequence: TGTGCCAGCAGTCCAATCGGACAGATTAATTCACCCCTCCACTTT. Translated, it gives CASSPIGQINSPLHF.

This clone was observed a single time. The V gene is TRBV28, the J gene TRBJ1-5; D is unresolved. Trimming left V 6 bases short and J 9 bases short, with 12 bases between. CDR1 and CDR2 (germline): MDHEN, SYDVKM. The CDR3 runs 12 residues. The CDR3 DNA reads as TGTGCCAGCAGGTCCAACATTGGGCCCCAGCATTTT. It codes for CASRSNIGPQHF. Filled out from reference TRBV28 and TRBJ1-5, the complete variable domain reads DVKVTQSSRYLVKRTGEKVFLECVQDMDHENMFWYRQDPGLGLRLIYFSYDVKMKEKGDIPEGYSVSREKKERFSLILESASTNQTSMYLCASRSNIGPQHFGDGTRLSIL.